This TCR beta chain was sequenced for a study of T cells after yellow fever vaccination (dated by TCRdb to the late 2010s). The study in broad terms: The SMART-Seq v4 Ultra Low Input RNA kit was used to prepare libraries from fractions with low cell numbers. Two healthy male donors, one aged 18 to 29 and one aged 30 to 40 years, made up the cohort. Bulk PBMC replicates and cell subsets were isolated from blood drawn at multiple timepoints before and after both primary and secondary immunization. To follow T-cell clones before and after both primary and booster YFV17D yellow fever vaccination, bulk TCR alpha and beta repertoires underwent longitudinal sequencing. Overall study results and their limits: The secondary T-cell response was weaker than the primary response but faster, peaking on day 5 instead of day 15. After the booster, most clones that had expanded after primary vaccination were detected again (over 95% of CD4 and over 75% of CD8), suggesting broad maintenance of memory. A small share of clonotypes was detected in both CD4 and CD8 compartments, with the overlap likely arising from convergent recombination. The study included only a couple of donors, which limits how far the findings can be generalized. FACS-sorted repertoires could contain abundant contaminating clonotypes from the bulk population, so computational filtering was required.

TCRdb names Illumina NovaSeq 6000 as the instrument used. TCR cDNA was made using 5'RACE template switching, a step that added a universal primer site and unique molecular identifiers. Priming for cDNA synthesis came from both the TCR alpha and TCR beta constant segments. Library amplification used two PCR steps, and the second PCR step added sample barcodes and sequencing adapters. Sequencing of libraries was performed on Illumina HiSeq 2500 (2x100 bp) or NovaSeq (2x150 bp). In the paper's pipeline: Demultiplexing of reads and collapsing into UMI consensus sequences were performed with MIGEC, and V(D)J alignment was carried out with MiXCR. Vaccine-responding clonotypes were identified with edgeR using replicate PBMC samples, with FDR below 0.01 and a log2 fold change above 5 up to day 15 being required. Each bulk clonotype was labeled CD4 or CD8 based on which sequenced repertoire, CD4 or CD8, contained the clonotype at higher abundance. TCRdb reran the public reads through fastp at Q25 and MiXCR, keeping productive beta chains. CDR3 protein sequences are deduplicated, and each keeps its most common genes and DNA. The V and J calls and clone size come from TCRdb's table, not from the authors' own analysis. The sample table shows 99,000 or so distinct CDR3 sequences, and roughly 5.8% are seen once. Together, the top ten hold just over 40% of the sample.

The CDR3 measures 14 amino acids from cysteine to phenylalanine. Solely the CDR3 DNA is kept, with 42 bases framed from the first base. V sheds 3 bases and J sheds 3 bases, leaving 11 bases between their ends. The germline V gene yields KGHSH for CDR1 and LQKENI for CDR2. The meaning of the sample's treatment or condition label: live attenuated yellow fever vaccine strain. PBMCs were isolated from peripheral blood using a standard Ficoll-Paque protocol. Dynabeads CD4 and CD8 positive selection kits were used to isolate the CD4 and CD8 T-cell fractions. TriZol was used to extract RNA from bulk PBMCs, from CD4 and CD8 fractions, and from dextramer-positive and dextramer-negative fractions. This clonotype was observed a handful of times. Its target antigen remains unknown. The input lacks base qualities; no much larger clone sits a single base away.

This sample comprised CD8+ T cells sorted from PBMCs, obtained 10 days after the yellow fever booster vaccination. This chain is built from TRBV18 and TRBJ1-1, with TRBD1 tentatively as D gene (5 bases match). This clonotype originated in a man between 18 and 29 years old who received the YFV17D yellow fever vaccine. The CDR3 loop reads CASSPLGGDTEAFF. The sequenced DNA: TGTGCCAGCTCACCCCTCGGGGGGGACACTGAAGCTTTCTTT.